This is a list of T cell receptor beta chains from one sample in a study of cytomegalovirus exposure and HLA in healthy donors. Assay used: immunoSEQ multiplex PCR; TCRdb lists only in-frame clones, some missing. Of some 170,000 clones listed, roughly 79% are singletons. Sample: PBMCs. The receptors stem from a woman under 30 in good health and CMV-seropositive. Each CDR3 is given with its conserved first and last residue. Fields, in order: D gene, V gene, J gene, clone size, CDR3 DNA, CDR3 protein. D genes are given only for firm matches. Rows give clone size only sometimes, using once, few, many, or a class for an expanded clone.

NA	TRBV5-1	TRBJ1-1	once	TGCGCCAGCAGCTTGGACATGTGGAACACTGAAGCTTTCTTT	CASSLDMWNTEAFF
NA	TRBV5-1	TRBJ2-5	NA	TGCGCCAGCAGCTTGACAGGGTATCAAGAGACCCAGTACTTC	CASSLTGYQETQYF
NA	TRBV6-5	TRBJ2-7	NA	TGTGCCAGCAGTTACGGGACGGGAGCCTACGAGCAGTACTTC	CASSYGTGAYEQYF
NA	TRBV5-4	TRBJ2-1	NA	TGTGCCAGTCGCGGCGGGCCCGGTTCCTACAATGAGCAGTTCTTC	CASRGGPGSYNEQFF
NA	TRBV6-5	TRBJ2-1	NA	TGTGCCAGCAGTTACGGCGGGGAAAGCTACAATGAGCAGTTCTTC	CASSYGGESYNEQFF
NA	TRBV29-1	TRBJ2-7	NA	TGCAGCGTTTCGTTCAAGGAGTCCTACGAGCAGTACTTC	CSVSFKESYEQYF
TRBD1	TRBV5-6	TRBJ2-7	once	TGTGCCAGCAGCCAAGGACAGGGCAACGAGCAGTACTTC	CASSQGQGNEQYF
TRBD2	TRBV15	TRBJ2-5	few	TGTGCCACCAGCAGAGGAACAGTCGGGACTAGCGGGGCCCAGTACTTC	CATSRGTVGTSGAQYF
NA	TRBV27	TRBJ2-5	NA	TGTGCCAGCAGTTTGATCCCCGGACAGTCCCAAGAGACCCAGTACTTC	CASSLIPGQSQETQYF
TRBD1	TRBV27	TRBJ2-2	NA	TGTGCCAGCAGTTGGGGCGGGGGACAGGGTTACACCGGGGAGCTGTTTTTT	CASSWGGGQGYTGELFF
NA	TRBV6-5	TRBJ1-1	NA	TGTGCCAGCAGAAGTCGATCGACAGGAACCACTGAAGCTTTCTTT	CASRSRSTGTTEAFF
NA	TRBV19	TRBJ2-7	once	TGTGCCAGTAGTATGGTCTGGCGGGGTGTCTCCTACGAGCAGTACTTC	CASSMVWRGVSYEQYF
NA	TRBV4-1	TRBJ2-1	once	TGCGCCAGCAGCCAAGGAACCGGCGGGGTAGGGTACAATGAGCAGTTCTTC	CASSQGTGGVGYNEQFF
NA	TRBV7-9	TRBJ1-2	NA	TGTTCCAGCAGCTTTACAGGGAATCTGACCTATGGCTACACCTTC	CSSSFTGNLTYGYTF
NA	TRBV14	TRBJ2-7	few	TGTGCCAGCAGCCAAGAGAGGGACTTTGGGCCGGCCTCCTACGAGCAGTACTTC	CASSQERDFGPASYEQYF
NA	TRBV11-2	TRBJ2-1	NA	TGTGCCAGCAGCTTATCCGTCTGGGCGGGGCCCTACAATGAGCAGTTCTTC	CASSLSVWAGPYNEQFF
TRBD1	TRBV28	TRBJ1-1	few	TGTGCCAGCAGTCTCCCGACAGGGGGCTTAGACACTGAAGCTTTCTTT	CASSLPTGGLDTEAFF
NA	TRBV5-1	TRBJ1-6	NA	TGCGCCAGCAGCGGTCAAGACAATAGAGATTCACCCCTCCACTTT	CASSGQDNRDSPLHF
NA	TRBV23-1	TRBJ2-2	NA	TGCGCCAGCAGTCAACGGGAATGGAGTCGAATGACCGGGGAGCTGTTTTTT	CASSQREWSRMTGELFF
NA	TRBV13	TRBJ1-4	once	TGTGCCAGCAGCTCCGGCAGGGTATTGGAAAAACTGTTTTTT	CASSSGRVLEKLFF
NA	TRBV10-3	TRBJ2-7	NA	TGTGCCACCTCCAACAGAGACACCTACGAGCAGTACTTC	CATSNRDTYEQYF
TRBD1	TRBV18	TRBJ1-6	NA	TGTGCCAGCTCCCAAACGCCGGACAGGGCCACCCGATTCTTCACTAATCTTTCACCCCTCCACTTT	CASSQTPDRATRFFTNLSPLHF
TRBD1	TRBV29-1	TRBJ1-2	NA	TGCAGCGTTTCGACAGGGAGAGCTCTATATGGCTACACCTTC	CSVSTGRALYGYTF
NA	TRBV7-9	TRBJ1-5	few	TGTGCCAGCAGCTCAGAAAGGGGTTTCAATCAGCCCCAGCATTTT	CASSSERGFNQPQHF
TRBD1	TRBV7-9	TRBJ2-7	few	TGTGCCAGCAGCTTCGGGACAGGCGGGATCTACGAGCAGTACTTC	CASSFGTGGIYEQYF
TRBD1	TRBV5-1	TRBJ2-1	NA	TGCGCCAGCAGGAGTGACGGACAGGGGTACAATGAGCAGTTCTTC	CASRSDGQGYNEQFF
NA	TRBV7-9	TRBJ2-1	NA	TGTGCCAGCAGCTTAGGTTCTGGACAGACCTACAATGAGCAGTTCTTC	CASSLGSGQTYNEQFF
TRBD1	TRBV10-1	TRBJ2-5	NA	TGCGCCAGCAGTGAGACAGGGGGTGAGCAGTACTTC	CASSETGGEQYF
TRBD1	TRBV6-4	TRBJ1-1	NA	TGTGCCAGCAGTGACTCGGGGGGCAGGGGGGACACTGAAGCTTTCTTT	CASSDSGGRGDTEAFF
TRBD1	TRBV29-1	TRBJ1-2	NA	TGCAGCGTGACAGGGGGTGTCAGCTATGGCTACACCTTC	CSVTGGVSYGYTF
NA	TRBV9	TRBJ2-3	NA	TGTGCCAGCAGCGTAAAGTTAGCTTGGGATACGCAGTATTTT	CASSVKLAWDTQYF
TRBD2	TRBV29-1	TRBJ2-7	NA	TGCAGCGTTGAAACGGGGGGGATCCCCTACGAGCAGTACTTC	CSVETGGIPYEQYF
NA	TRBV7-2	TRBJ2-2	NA	TGTGCCAGCAGCCGAACGGGAGTGAACACCGGGGAGCTGTTTTTT	CASSRTGVNTGELFF
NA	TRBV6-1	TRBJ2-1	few	TGTGCCAGCAGTGAGGGGCTAGCGTGGATCATCACTGAGCAGTTCTTC	CASSEGLAWIITEQFF
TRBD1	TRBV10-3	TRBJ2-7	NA	TGTGCCATCAGTAAAGGGACAGGGTTTCGGCCCTACGAGCAGTACTTC	CAISKGTGFRPYEQYF
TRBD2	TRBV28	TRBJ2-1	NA	TGTGCCAGCAGCCCTAGCCGGCGGGGGGGGCTATACAATGAGCAGTTCTTC	CASSPSRRGGLYNEQFF
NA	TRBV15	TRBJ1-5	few	TGTGCCACCAGCACTTCTCGGGGTCAGCCCCAGCATTTT	CATSTSRGQPQHF
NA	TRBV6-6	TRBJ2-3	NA	TGTGCCAGCAGGCAAAACACGATTCCCCTCACAGATACGCAGTATTTT	CASRQNTIPLTDTQYF
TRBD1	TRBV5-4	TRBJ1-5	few	TGTGCCAGCAGCCGACGGGCCGGGACAGGGGATATTCAGCCCCAGCATTTT	CASSRRAGTGDIQPQHF
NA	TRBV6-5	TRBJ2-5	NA	TGTGCCAGCAGTAACGGAGAGACCCAGTACTTC	CASSNGETQYF
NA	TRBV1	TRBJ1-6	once	TGCACCAGCAGTCCCCGCTTCAGGGCCCAAGGTCGGTCCTATAATTCACCCCTCCACTTT	CTSSPRFRAQGRSYNSPLHF
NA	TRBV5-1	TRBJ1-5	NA	TGCGCCAGCAGCTTGGTGGCAACGAGGAGTTATCAGCCCCAGCATTTT	CASSLVATRSYQPQHF
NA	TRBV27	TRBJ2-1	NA	TGTGCCAGCAGTTTACGAGGTAGTTATGAGCAGTTCTTC	CASSLRGSYEQFF
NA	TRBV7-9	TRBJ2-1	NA	TGTGCCAGCAGCTTAGGTACAGGCCGATACAATGAGCAGTTCTTC	CASSLGTGRYNEQFF
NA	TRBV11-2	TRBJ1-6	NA	TGTGCCAGCAGCTTATGGCAGAATTCACCCCTCCACTTT	CASSLWQNSPLHF
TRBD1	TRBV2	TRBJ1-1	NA	TGTGCCAGCAGTCCTGCCAGGGGGCGAGGAGGAAATACTGAAGCTTTCTTT	CASSPARGRGGNTEAFF
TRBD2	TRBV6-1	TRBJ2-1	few	TGTGCCAGCAGTGAAGGGACTAGCGGGGGGAATGAGCAGTTCTTC	CASSEGTSGGNEQFF
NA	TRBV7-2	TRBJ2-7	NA	TGTGCCAGCAGCTTAGGGTCGGGGGGCTGGTACGAGCAGTACTTC	CASSLGSGGWYEQYF
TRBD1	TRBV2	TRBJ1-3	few	TGTGCCAGCAGCCAGGGGACAGCTTCTGGAAACACCATATATTTT	CASSQGTASGNTIYF
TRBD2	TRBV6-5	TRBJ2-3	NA	TGTGCCAGCAGTTACGGGACTAGTTTTACAGATACGCAGTATTTT	CASSYGTSFTDTQYF